This T cell receptor (beta chain) was sequenced during a study of beta chain features in type 1 diabetes. Looking at the study overall: Age and gender were similar between patients and healthy donors, as were cell yields.

V lost 5 bases and J 6 bases, leaving 16 bases between the germline ends. In germline, CDR1 is MNHEY, CDR2 SMNVEV (reference sequence). The CDR3 loop spans 14 amino acids. Expressed TCRB transcripts were sequenced because the entire RNA isolate underwent reverse transcription. The table came from immunoSEQ multiplex PCR; TCRdb's copy has only in-frame clones and leaves some out. Of roughly 350,000 clones detected, 9.5% to 10% appear once; the ten largest clones hold about 0.64%. Study results and limitations: Within patients, naive, central memory and Treg TCRB repertoires seemed more similar than within healthy donors. Within each of all four CD4+ subsets, Type 1 diabetes patients had TCRB CDR3s that were moderately but significantly shorter.

This clone has only a few counts. No antigen is known for it. The sequencing input was central memory CD4+ T cells from blood. This receptor was obtained from a man under 40 with type 1 diabetes. The chain is built from TRBV27 and TRBJ1-2, with D possibly being TRBD1 (5 bases). The CDR3 coding sequence is TGTGCCAGCAGTCGCGGGGGTGGGAGGGATGGCTACACCTTC. Amino acids: CASSRGGGRDGYTF.